This TCR beta chain was sequenced in a study of CD8+ T cells in alopecia areata. In its sample, this clone was seen once. What it recognizes is unknown. Starting from PBMCs, sorting isolated CD4+ and CD8+ T cells. RNA was isolated and reverse transcribed to cDNA, the sequencing template. Generated by immunoSEQ multiplex PCR, the TCRdb table keeps only in-frame clones and is missing some. The table shows around 150,000 clones, with around 54% occurring only once. Germline V lookup: CDR1 MDHEN, CDR2 SYDVKM. The V gene lost 6 bases and the J gene lost 0 bases, with 14 bases spanning the gap. The CDR3 is 15 amino acids. Study outcomes and limitations: The study also sequences resident alphabeta T cells of normal skin in scalp samples. In patients, TCRs were shared less clearly than in mice, and HLA may possibly be involved. It was lesional scalp, especially alopecia totalis/universalis, that showed higher clonality than normal scalp.

The chain joins TRBV28 to TRBJ2-5; D is unclear. This clonotype was obtained from a human donor in good health. Source material: CD4+ T cells sorted from blood. The CDR3 loop is CASSRTAGNQETQYF. CDR3 bases: TGTGCCAGCAGCAGAACCGCAGGAAACCAAGAGACCCAGTACTTC.